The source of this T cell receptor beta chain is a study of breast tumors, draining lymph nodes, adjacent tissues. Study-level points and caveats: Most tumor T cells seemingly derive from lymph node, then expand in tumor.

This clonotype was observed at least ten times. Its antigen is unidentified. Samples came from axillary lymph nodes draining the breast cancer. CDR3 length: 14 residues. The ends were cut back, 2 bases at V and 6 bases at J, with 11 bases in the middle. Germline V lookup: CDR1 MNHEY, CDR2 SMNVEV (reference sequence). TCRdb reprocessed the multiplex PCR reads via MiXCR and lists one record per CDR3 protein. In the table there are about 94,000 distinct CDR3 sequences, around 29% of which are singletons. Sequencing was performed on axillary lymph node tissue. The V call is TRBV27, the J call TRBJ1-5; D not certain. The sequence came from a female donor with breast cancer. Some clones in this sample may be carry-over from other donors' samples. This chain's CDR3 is CASSLGWGSQPQHF. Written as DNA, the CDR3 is TGTGCCAGCAGTTTAGGGTGGGGATCTCAGCCCCAGCATTTT.